This TCR beta chain derives from a study of blood T cell repertoires in COVID-19. Looking at the study overall: The United States, Italy and Spain were the sources of the acute and convalescent COVID-19 samples. T cells, B-cell-depleted T cells, or PBMCs provided the cDNA or gDNA that served as material.

As regards this clone: One end of the junction fails to match germline, which may point to a read error.

Source study methods: Nucleated cell number was recorded as an estimate derived from reference gene primer amplification. Clones were sequenced by immunoSEQ multiplex PCR, and TCRdb holds only the in-frame ones, with some missing. V and J calls plus clone size are reproduced from that table; the DNA served to infer D and trimming. The sample consists of some 99,000 clones, around 90% of them appearing once. The CDR3 covers 12 residues. Germline CDR1 reads SGHDT; CDR2 reads YYEEEE. This sequence originates from a man in his 70s with acute or convalescent COVID-19. The chain joins TRBV5-6 to TRBJ2-1; 8 bases line up with TRBD2. The sequenced material came from peripheral blood. DNA of the CDR3: TGTGCCAGCAGCTCGGGGGGGAGCGGCTCGGTCTTC. It yields the protein CASSSGGSGSVF.